The 23 T cell receptor beta chains below all came from one sample that was sequenced in a study of graft-versus-host responses after intestinal transplantation (dated by TCRdb to the early 2020s). Library construction relied on the immunoSEQ multiplex PCR assay. TCRdb obtained this table from immuneACCESS and retained in-frame rearrangements with V and J assigned. These tables miss some clones; where compared with another copy, unresolved V genes account for less than half of the shortfall, and the remainder is unexplained. The sample table shows approximately 70,000 clones, and 89% are seen once. Clones ranked in the top ten supply approximately 2.7% of the sample. In light of the paper, this sample's time point label describes: cells obtained before transplantation from donor or recipient. These TCRs are of unknown antigen specificity. The sequences come from unstimulated CD8+ T cells sorted from spleen or lymph node cells, collected before intestinal transplant. The receptors here all came from a human donor who received an intestinal transplant.

V is TRBV27 and J is TRBJ2-2, with D perhaps matching TRBD2 (5 bases). The CDR3 runs to 22 residues. V was shortened by 0 bases and J by 3 bases, with 29 bases between the two germline ends. Germline assignment: CDR1 MNHEY and CDR2 SMNVEV (reference sequence). The CDR3 sequence: CASSLSPIAVQDSPVYTGELFF. Written as DNA, the CDR3 is TGTGCCAGCAGTTTATCTCCCATAGCCGTTCAGGACTCCCCGGTATACACCGGGGAGCTGTTTTTT.

This clone was counted once. V is TRBV9 and J is TRBJ2-7, with D possibly matching TRBD1 (7 bases). V gave up 3 bases and J gave up 0 bases, with 13 bases separating them. This CDR3 spans 15 amino acids. The germline V gene has CDR1 SGDLS and CDR2 YYNGEE. The CDR3 spells CASSAGGQSSYEQYF. In nucleotides, the CDR3 is TGTGCCAGCAGCGCCGGGGGACAGAGCTCCTACGAGCAGTACTTC. The complete variable domain, with remaining parts taken from reference TRBV9 and TRBJ2-7, reads DSGVTQTPKHLITATGQRVTLRCSPRSGDLSVYWYQQSLDQGLQFLIQYYNGEERAKGNILERFSAQQFPDLHSELNLSSLELGDSALYFCASSAGGQSSYEQYFGPGTRLTVT.

The chain combines TRBV9 with TRBJ2-3; 10 positions match TRBD1. Per germline, CDR1 SGDLS and CDR2 YYNGEE. This CDR3 region has 15 residues. V shed 4 bases and J 2 bases; nucleotides not matched to a gene: 4. CDR3 nucleotide sequence: TGTGCCAGCAGCTCCGGACAGGGGGACACAGATACGCAGTATTTT. It codes for CASSSGQGDTDTQYF.

The chain recombines TRBV19 with TRBJ2-7, with D maybe TRBD2 (5 bases). This CDR3 contains 13 residues. CDR1 is LNHDA, CDR2 SQIVND, per germline (reference sequence). Trimming stripped 3 bases from V and 6 bases from J, with 12 bases between. CDR3: CASSILGASEQYF. DNA of the CDR3: TGTGCCAGTAGTATTCTGGGAGCGAGCGAGCAGTACTTC.

CDR3 sequence reads: CATSGGGGPQHF. The CDR3 region has the DNA TGTGCCACCAGCGGCGGCGGTGGACCCCAGCATTTT. This rearrangement joins TRBV15 to TRBJ1-5; D not resolved. Germline V gene sequence: CDR1 LNHNV, CDR2 YYDKDF (reference sequence). V dropped 5 bases and J dropped 10 bases, with 12 bases sitting between them. The CDR3 has 12 residues.

This sequence joins TRBV13 and TRBJ2-7; TRBD1 matches at 10 bases. V shed 5 bases and J 5 bases; nucleotides not matched to a gene: 9. The CDR3 consists of 15 residues. The germline V gene has CDR1 PRHDT and CDR2 FYEKMQ (reference sequence). DNA of the CDR3: TGTGCCAGCAGCCAACTGGGACAGGGGTGCCACGAGCAGTACTTC. It codes for CASSQLGQGCHEQYF. Filled out from reference TRBV13 and TRBJ2-7, the complete variable domain reads AAGVIQSPRHLIKEKRETATLKCYPIPRHDTVYWYQQGPGQDPQFLISFYEKMQSDKGSIPDRFSAQQFSDYHSELNMSSLELGDSALYFCASSQLGQGCHEQYFGPGTRLTVT.

The CDR3 reads CASSEALGTGGETDTQYF. CDR3 coding DNA: TGTGCCAGCAGTGAAGCTCTGGGAACGGGGGGGGAGACAGATACGCAGTATTTT. This chain joins TRBV6-1 and TRBJ2-3, with TRBD2 matching 8 bases. The CDR3 loop spans 18 amino acids. Germline V gives CDR1 MNHNS, CDR2 SASEGT. With V trimmed by 0 bases and J by 3 bases, 11 bases remained unmatched.

V and J are TRBV28 and TRBJ2-7; the match to TRBD1 covers 8 bases. Trimming at V came to 2 bases and at J to 4 bases, leaving 22 bases not matched to a gene. Germline loops: CDR1 MDHEN, CDR2 SYDVKM. The CDR3 sequence is 20 residues long. The CDR3 nucleotides read TGTGCCAGCAGTTTACTAGCCTTGCGGACAGGGCGGCCCGCGGATTACGAGCAGTACTTC. It translates to CASSLLALRTGRPADYEQYF.

The chain links TRBV2 to TRBJ2-5; 8 nucleotides line up with TRBD1. Germline CDR1 reads SNHLY; CDR2 reads FYNNEI. The CDR3 totals 16 residues. V lost 6 bases, J lost 5 bases, and 14 bases stayed unmatched. The CDR3 loop reads CASRDRRQGKWETQYF. The CDR3 nucleotides are TGTGCCAGCAGGGACCGCCGACAGGGGAAATGGGAGACCCAGTACTTC.

The rearrangement links TRBV4-1 to TRBJ2-7, with 7 bases aligning to TRBD1. J gave up 3 bases and V 2 bases, and 7 bases lay outside the gene matches. The CDR3 is made up of 15 amino acids. Germline V gene lookup returns CDR1 MGHRA and CDR2 YSYEKL. The CDR3 nucleotides are TGCGCCAGCAGCCAAACGACAGGGCACTTCTACGAGCAGTACTTC. Translating gives CASSQTTGHFYEQYF.

This clone was observed once. The chain has TRBV4-2 and TRBJ2-7, with a weak D call TRBD2 (5 bases). Trimming shortened V by 3 bases and J by 2 bases, and 14 bases separated the two germline ends. Germline CDR1 and CDR2: LGHNA and YNFKEQ. This CDR3 is built from 15 residues. CDR3 sequence: CASSQVGETAYEQYF. CDR3 sequence (DNA): TGTGCCAGCAGCCAGGTCGGGGAAACAGCCTACGAGCAGTACTTC.

The chain has TRBV6-5 and TRBJ2-5, with 8 positions matching TRBD2. Germline assignment: CDR1 MNHEY and CDR2 SVGAGI. With 6 bases clipped from V and 3 bases from J, the junction kept 9 bases outside the gene matches. The CDR3 extends over 15 amino acids. CDR3 nucleotides: TGTGCCAGCAGCCAACTTATGCGGGGGGAAGAGACCCAGTACTTC. Residues: CASSQLMRGEETQYF.

This sequence joins TRBV7-9 and TRBJ1-2; TRBD1 agrees at 10 bases. The V gene's germline CDR1 is SEHNR and CDR2 FQNEAQ (reference sequence). CDR3 length equals 15 residues. V lost 3 bases to trimming and J lost 4 bases; unmatched junction nucleotides: 5. CDR3: CASSFGDRGSYGYTF. The CDR3 DNA reads as TGTGCCAGCAGCTTTGGGGACAGGGGCAGCTATGGCTACACCTTC.

The rearrangement uses TRBV11-1 and TRBJ2-1, with no clear D. V was trimmed by 3 bases and J by 8 bases, leaving 5 bases between them. The CDR3 extends over 11 amino acids. Germline V gene data show CDR1 as SGHAT and CDR2 as FQDESV (reference sequence). The CDR3 region has the DNA TGTGCCAGCAGCTTTTTCGATGAGCAGTTCTTC. Its translation is CASSFFDEQFF. Full variable domain (missing parts from reference TRBV11-1 and TRBJ2-1): EAEVAQSPRYKITEKSQAVAFWCDPISGHATLYWYRQILGQGPELLVQFQDESVVDDSQLPKDRFSAERLKGVDSTLKIQPAELGDSAMYLCASSFFDEQFFGPGTRLTVL.

This clone was seen a single time. This chain uses TRBV5-1 with TRBJ2-7; D gene uncertain. The CDR3 has 13 residues. CDR1 is SGHRS and CDR2 is YFSETQ in the germline V gene. Trimming stripped 0 bases from V and 6 bases from J, with 10 bases between. The CDR3 reads CASSLVSSGEQYF. Written as DNA, the CDR3 is TGCGCCAGCAGCTTGGTGTCCTCCGGCGAGCAGTACTTC.

V usage is TRBV12-5 and J usage is TRBJ2-1, with D possibly TRBD2 on 6 matching bases. Trimming left V 2 bases short and J 0 bases short, with 17 bases between. This CDR3 has 18 amino acids. CDR1 LGHNT and CDR2 FRNRAP come from the germline V gene. For the CDR3, the DNA is TGTGCTAGTGGTTTGTTCCCGGGAGACCCTGGCTCCTACAATGAGCAGTTCTTC. Protein sequence: CASGLFPGDPGSYNEQFF.

The gene calls are TRBV4-2 and TRBJ1-4; 8 positions agree with TRBD1. Unmatched junction bases numbered 12, after V lost 1 base and J lost 8 bases. The CDR3 runs to 17 residues. Germline V gene sequence: CDR1 LGHNA, CDR2 YNFKEQ. CDR3 residues: CASSQGRRTGPDEKLFF. CDR3 in DNA: TGTGCCAGCAGCCAAGGACGGAGGACAGGGCCGGACGAAAAACTGTTTTTT.

This rearrangement joins TRBV6-1 to TRBJ2-2; 7 positions match TRBD1. The V gene end was trimmed by 8 bases and the J gene end by 2 bases; junction bases not matched to a gene: 5. Germline CDR1 MNHNS, CDR2 SASEGT. This CDR3 region has 14 residues. CDR3 DNA: TGTGCCAGCCTGGACAGGATCAACACCGGGGAGCTGTTTTTT. It codes for CASLDRINTGELFF.

The chain combines TRBV2 with TRBJ2-5; D perhaps matches TRBD2 (7 bases). CDR3 size: 15 residues. Germline V gene lookup returns CDR1 SNHLY and CDR2 FYNNEI. Between the trimmed V and J ends, which lost 6 bases and 5 bases, there was a span of 19 bases. The CDR3 is CASRGGGRGSETQYF. In DNA form, the CDR3 reads TGTGCCAGCAGAGGGGGAGGGAGGGGATCGGAGACCCAGTACTTC.

V usage is TRBV27 and J usage is TRBJ2-7, with D possibly TRBD2 on 6 matching bases. Germline V CDR1 and CDR2: MNHEY, SMNVEV (reference sequence). Trimming pared 6 bases from V and 3 bases from J, leaving 12 bases between. The CDR3 is 13 residues long. The CDR3 sequence is CASRASEYYEQYF. CDR3 in DNA: TGTGCCAGCAGGGCTAGCGAATACTACGAGCAGTACTTC.

In DNA form, the CDR3 reads TGTGCCAGCAGCTTAGAATTTCCTAGCGCGAACACCGGGGAGCTGTTTTTT. It encodes CASSLEFPSANTGELFF. J is TRBJ2-2 and V is TRBV11-2, with a weak D call TRBD2 (6 bases). Germline CDR1 SGHAT, CDR2 FQNNGV. The CDR3 is made up of 17 amino acids. The germline V and J ends were trimmed by 0 bases and 0 bases, with 11 bases remaining between them. The full variable domain, in which reference TRBV11-2 and TRBJ2-2 provide the parts outside the CDR3, is EAGVAQSPRYKIIEKRQSVAFWCNPISGHATLYWYQQILGQGPKLLIQFQNNGVVDDSQLPKDRFSAERLKGVDSTLKIQPAKLEDSAVYLCASSLEFPSANTGELFFGEGSRLTVL.

The genes are TRBV27 and TRBJ2-1, with 10 bases matching TRBD1. With 4 bases clipped from V and 4 bases from J, the junction kept 4 bases outside the gene matches. The CDR3 is 15 residues long. Per the germline V gene, CDR1 is MNHEY and CDR2 is SMNVEV (reference sequence). CDR3 residues: CASSSGTGAYNEQFF. CDR3 DNA: TGTGCCAGCAGTTCCGGGACAGGGGCTTACAATGAGCAGTTCTTC.

This clone showed up just once. The chain employs TRBV4-3 and TRBJ2-7; 7 bases fit TRBD2. The germline V gene has CDR1 LGHNA and CDR2 YSLEER. The CDR3 has 14 residues. V shed 1 base and J 4 bases; nucleotides not matched to a gene: 4. The CDR3 region has the DNA TGCGCCAGCAGCCAAGCCGTCGGGGGGTACGAGCAGTACTTC. Residues: CASSQAVGGYEQYF.